One sample yielded the 30 T cell receptor beta chains listed below, sequenced in a study of blood T cell repertoires in COVID-19 (dated by TCRdb to about 2020). The library was produced with the immunoSEQ multiplex PCR assay. TCRdb re-hosts the immuneACCESS table, in-frame sequences only. Its copies lack some clones; in the studies checked, an unresolved V gene accounts for under half of them, and the cause for the rest is not known. The sample contains some 160,000 clones, around four fifths of them found a single time. Of the sample, roughly 13% is held by the ten largest clones. Sequenced material: peripheral blood. These receptors were obtained from a man aged 70-80 years who had recovered from COVID-19.

This chain joins TRBV10-3 and TRBJ2-3; 10 nucleotides match TRBD2. V lost 10 bases to trimming and J lost 6 bases; unmatched junction nucleotides: 4. Germline V CDR1 and CDR2: ENHRY, SYGVKD. The CDR3 has 12 amino acids. The DNA of the CDR3 is TGTGCCACCGGGACTAGCGCTGATACGCAGTATTTT. This gives the protein CATGTSADTQYF.

The chain links TRBV19 to TRBJ1-3; 8 bases match TRBD1. CDR3 length equals 14 residues. With V trimmed by 6 bases and J by 5 bases, 6 bases remained unmatched. Germline V gene lookup returns CDR1 LNHDA and CDR2 SQIVND (reference sequence). CDR3 amino acids: CASRPGQDRNTIYF. In DNA, the CDR3 is TGTGCCAGTAGGCCGGGACAGGACCGAAACACCATATATTTT.

This sequence joins TRBV12-3 or TRBV12-4 and TRBJ2-1; D unclear. Trimming stripped 4 bases from V and 10 bases from J, with 8 bases between. The CDR3 consists of 11 residues. CDR3 coding DNA: TGTGCCAGCAGTTCCCGGTTCGAGCAGTTCTTC. Amino acids: CASSSRFEQFF.

The chain is built from TRBV18 and TRBJ2-1; D is unclear. The CDR3 covers 15 residues. Germline CDR1 is KGHSH and CDR2 is LQKENI. With 6 bases removed from V and 0 bases from J, the gap between germline ends came to 12 bases. CDR3 coding DNA: TGTGCCAGCTCGCCGACGACGGGCTCCTACAATGAGCAGTTCTTC. Translating gives CASSPTTGSYNEQFF.

The chain has TRBV28 and TRBJ2-5; TRBD1 matches at 8 bases. V lost 1 base to trimming and J lost 2 bases; unmatched junction nucleotides: 6. Germline assignment: CDR1 MDHEN and CDR2 SYDVKM. CDR3 length equals 16 residues. CDR3 region: CASSLYDRGRQETQYF. CDR3 nucleotides: TGTGCCAGCAGTTTATACGACAGGGGCAGACAAGAGACCCAGTACTTC.

This chain joins TRBV7-9 and TRBJ1-1; TRBD1 agrees at 8 bases. This CDR3 comprises 13 residues. From germline, CDR1 is SEHNR and CDR2 FQNEAQ (reference sequence). V was pared by 6 bases and J by 5 bases, with 5 bases of the junction left unmatched. In DNA form, the CDR3 reads TGTGCCAGCAGAATGACAGGGGCAACTGAAGCTTTCTTT. Amino acids: CASRMTGATEAFF. The whole variable domain, filled in from reference TRBV7-9 and TRBJ1-1, reads DTGVSQNPRHKITKRGQNVTFRCDPISEHNRLYWYRQTLGQGPEFLTYFQNEAQLEKSRLLSDRFSAERPKGSFSTLEIQRTEQGDSAMYLCASRMTGATEAFFGQGTRLTVV.

V is TRBV7-2 and J is TRBJ2-4, with 9 bases fitting TRBD1. The V and J ends lost 5 bases and 0 bases, in that order; junction bases with no gene match: 11. CDR3 length equals 18 residues. CDR1 and CDR2 (germline): SGHTA, FQGNSA. The CDR3 loop reads CASSPGTGRVIAKNIQYF. The CDR3 coding sequence is TGTGCCAGCAGCCCCGGGACAGGGAGGGTCATAGCCAAAAACATTCAGTACTTC.

The V call is TRBV7-2, the J call TRBJ1-6, with 8 bases aligning to TRBD1. CDR3 length: 16 amino acids. Germline values: CDR1 SGHTA, CDR2 FQGNSA. Trimming at V came to 0 bases and at J to 8 bases, leaving 6 bases not matched to a gene. Written as DNA, the CDR3 is TGTGCCAGCAGCTTAGCGCGGACAGGGAGGGATTCACCCCTCCACTTT. Its translation: CASSLARTGRDSPLHF.

The CDR3 nucleotides read TGTGCCTGGAGTGGCGCAGGGAATCAGCCCCAGCATTTT. Its translation is CAWSGAGNQPQHF. The chain uses TRBV30 and TRBJ1-5; D is perhaps TRBD1 (5 bases). This CDR3 has 13 amino acids. Germline values: CDR1 GTSNPN, CDR2 SVGIG (reference sequence). The V gene lost 1 base and the J gene lost 4 bases, with 8 bases spanning the gap.

V is TRBV12-3 or TRBV12-4 and J is TRBJ1-1; possible D gene TRBD1, 6 bases. Trimming shortened V by 6 bases and J by 1 base, and 9 bases separated the two germline ends. This CDR3 has 13 residues. The CDR3 spells CASSSQGNTEAFF. DNA for the CDR3: TGTGCCAGCAGCTCACAGGGGAACACTGAAGCTTTCTTT.

The CDR3 reads CASSRDRGLSSYEQYF. The CDR3 nucleotides are TGCGCCAGCTCACGGGACAGGGGGCTTAGCTCCTACGAGCAGTACTTC. The chain recombines TRBV10-1 with TRBJ2-7, with 12 bases that match TRBD1. V gave up 8 bases and J gave up 0 bases; unmatched junction bases: 8. CDR1 is WNHNN and CDR2 is SYGVQD in the germline V gene (reference sequence). This CDR3 has 16 amino acids.

The V and J genes are TRBV28 and TRBJ2-5; the match to TRBD1 covers 7 bases. Germline V gene data show CDR1 as MDHEN and CDR2 as SYDVKM. The CDR3 has 12 amino acids. With 5 bases clipped from V and 5 bases from J, the junction kept 2 bases outside the gene matches. The CDR3 here is CASSEDRETQYF. The DNA of the CDR3 is TGTGCCAGCAGTGAGGACAGGGAGACCCAGTACTTC. Variable domain in full (rest from reference TRBV28 and TRBJ2-5): DVKVTQSSRYLVKRTGEKVFLECVQDMDHENMFWYRQDPGLGLRLIYFSYDVKMKEKGDIPEGYSVSREKKERFSLILESASTNQTSMYLCASSEDRETQYFGPGTRLLVL.

The chain combines TRBV5-4 with TRBJ1-2; 7 bases agree with TRBD1. This CDR3 is 14 amino acids long. The V and J ends lost 0 bases and 6 bases, in that order; junction bases with no gene match: 5. The germline CDR1 and CDR2 sequences are SGHNT and YYREEE (reference sequence). CDR3 bases: TGTGCCAGCAGCTTGGCCGCGAGGGGGCATGGCTACACCTTC. Translating it yields CASSLAARGHGYTF.

Worth noting for this clone: Different DNA sequences within this sample yield the same CDR3. The V gene is TRBV27, the J gene TRBJ1-3; D unclear. This CDR3 is 15 amino acids long. From germline, CDR1 is MNHEY and CDR2 SMNVEV (reference sequence). Trimming cost V 0 bases and J 0 bases, with 6 bases left between them. CDR3 DNA sequence: TGTGCCAGCAGTTTATCTCGGGGCTCTGGAAACACCATATATTTT. Translated, it gives CASSLSRGSGNTIYF.

The chain links TRBV7-9 to TRBJ2-5; 12 bases fit TRBD2. Germline CDR1 is SEHNR and CDR2 is FQNEAQ (reference sequence). The CDR3 extends over 17 amino acids. The J segment lost 1 base and the V segment lost 4 bases, leaving 7 bases of the junction unmatched. In DNA, the CDR3 is TGTGCCAGCAGCTCGGGACTAGCGGGCTACCTCCAAGAGACCCAGTACTTC. Encoded protein: CASSSGLAGYLQETQYF.

This clone was picked up a small number of times. The chain combines TRBV29-1 with TRBJ1-5, with 7 bases lining up with TRBD1. Per germline, CDR1 SQVTM and CDR2 ANQGSEA. The CDR3 consists of 13 residues. J lost 7 bases, V lost 5 bases, and 8 bases had no gene match. The CDR3 region has the DNA TGCAGCGTTATGGCAGGGGGTAACCAGCCCCAGCATTTT. Its protein is CSVMAGGNQPQHF.

The chain is built from TRBV27 and TRBJ1-1, with D possibly TRBD1 on 5 matching bases. Trimming removed 5 bases from V and 4 bases from J, with 14 bases in between. The CDR3 is 14 amino acids. From germline, CDR1 is MNHEY and CDR2 SMNVEV (reference sequence). The CDR3 loop is CASSKEGRGTEAFF. In DNA form, the CDR3 reads TGTGCCAGCAGTAAGGAGGGTAGGGGCACTGAAGCTTTCTTT.

This chain connects TRBV9 to TRBJ2-7; 9 nucleotides line up with TRBD2. The V and J ends lost 3 bases and 2 bases, in that order; junction bases with no gene match: 6. This CDR3 spans 15 amino acids. In germline, CDR1 is SGDLS, CDR2 YYNGEE. CDR3 in amino acids: CASSEGVAGAYEQYF. In DNA, the CDR3 is TGTGCCAGCAGCGAAGGGGTAGCGGGGGCCTACGAGCAGTACTTC. The full variable domain, rest sourced from reference TRBV9 and TRBJ2-7, is DSGVTQTPKHLITATGQRVTLRCSPRSGDLSVYWYQQSLDQGLQFLIQYYNGEERAKGNILERFSAQQFPDLHSELNLSSLELGDSALYFCASSEGVAGAYEQYFGPGTRLTVT.

The chain employs TRBV6-5 and TRBJ1-3; D might be TRBD1 (5 bases). Germline lookup yields CDR1 MNHEY and CDR2 SVGAGI. The CDR3 is made up of 15 amino acids. V was trimmed by 7 bases and J by 0 bases, leaving 13 bases between them. The CDR3 DNA reads as TGTGCCAGCACCCCACAGGATTCCTCTGGAAACACCATATATTTT. Amino acids: CASTPQDSSGNTIYF.

This clone was found a few times. The chain has TRBV7-6 and TRBJ2-1; TRBD1 matches at 7 bases. The germline V gene has CDR1 SGHVS and CDR2 FNYEAQ. J gave up 2 bases and V 3 bases, and 4 bases lay outside the gene matches. The CDR3 runs 15 residues. The CDR3 sequence: CASSLGQQTYNEQFF. CDR3 coding DNA: TGTGCCAGCAGCTTGGGACAGCAAACCTACAATGAGCAGTTCTTC.

The V and J genes are TRBV7-2 and TRBJ2-5; D might be TRBD1 (6 bases). The V end lost 4 bases, the J end lost 3 bases, and 15 bases lay between the germline ends. CDR3 length equals 15 residues. CDR1 is SGHTA and CDR2 is FQGNSA in the germline V gene. The CDR3 loop reads CASSSLGGRKETQYF. DNA of the CDR3: TGTGCCAGCAGCTCGTTAGGGGGTAGAAAAGAGACCCAGTACTTC. Together with reference TRBV7-2 and TRBJ2-5, the CDR3 gives the full variable domain: GAGVSQSPSNKVTEKGKDVELRCDPISGHTALYWYRQSLGQGLEFLIYFQGNSAPDKSGLPSDRFSAERTGGSVSTLTIQRTQQEDSAVYLCASSSLGGRKETQYFGPGTRLLVL.

The chain combines TRBV29-1 with TRBJ1-2; D is unresolved. The germline CDR1 and CDR2 sequences are SQVTM and ANQGSEA. The CDR3 is made up of 13 amino acids. V was pared by 1 base and J by 8 bases, with 14 bases between. The CDR3 protein is CSVEGAGGLGYTF. CDR3 bases: TGCAGCGTTGAAGGGGCGGGAGGGTTGGGCTACACCTTC.

The gene calls are TRBV10-3 and TRBJ2-3; no firm D call. The CDR3 consists of 11 residues. CDR1 and CDR2 (germline): ENHRY, SYGVKD. V was cut by 6 bases and J by 5 bases, with 6 bases left in between. The CDR3 region is CAISRGDTQYF. In DNA, the CDR3 is TGTGCCATCAGCCGCGGAGATACGCAGTATTTT.

The V and J genes are TRBV11-3 and TRBJ2-2; D gene unclear. Trimming took 5 bases from V and 3 from J, leaving 7 bases between them. Germline CDR1 and CDR2: SGHNT and YENEEA. The CDR3 consists of 13 residues. The CDR3 here is CASSPQDTGELFF. For the CDR3, the DNA is TGTGCCAGCAGCCCGCAGGACACCGGGGAGCTGTTTTTT.

This clone appeared a single time. The chain combines TRBV6-4 with TRBJ1-1; D is undetermined. The CDR3 spans 13 residues. Germline V gene sequence: CDR1 MRHNA, CDR2 SNTAGT. The V and J ends lost 6 bases and 1 base respectively, with 9 bases between them. CDR3 in DNA: TGTGCCAGCAGAGGAACAGAGAACACTGAAGCTTTCTTT. It encodes CASRGTENTEAFF.

The rearrangement links TRBV7-2 to TRBJ2-2; TRBD2 aligns across 8 bases. CDR1 and CDR2 from the germline V gene are SGHTA and FQGNSA. The trim removed 4 bases at V and 7 bases at J, leaving 14 bases unmatched. The CDR3 covers 17 residues. DNA for the CDR3: TGTGCCAGCAGCTCCCCAGGTAGCGGGATAGGTAGCGGGGAGCTGTTTTTT. It codes for CASSSPGSGIGSGELFF.

The chain has TRBV5-1 and TRBJ2-7; D is uncertain. The CDR3 totals 13 residues. With 4 bases removed from V and 4 bases from J, the gap between germline ends came to 12 bases. Germline lookup yields CDR1 SGHRS and CDR2 YFSETQ. As DNA, the CDR3 is TGCGCCAGCAGCAGACAACTCGAATACGAGCAGTACTTC. Amino acid sequence: CASSRQLEYEQYF.

V and J are TRBV11-2 and TRBJ2-7, with D possibly TRBD2 on 5 matching bases. V lost 2 bases and J lost 3, with 11 bases in between. From germline, CDR1 is SGHAT and CDR2 FQNNGV. CDR3 size: 14 residues. CDR3 sequence: CASSLNGNNYEQYF. DNA for the CDR3: TGTGCCAGCAGCTTAAACGGGAACAACTACGAGCAGTACTTC.

This clone was seen a few times. The chain uses TRBV25-1 and TRBJ1-1, with 7 bases aligning to TRBD1. Germline CDR1 MGHDK, CDR2 SYGVNS. The CDR3 runs 12 residues. The V and J ends lost 6 bases and 7 bases, in that order; junction bases with no gene match: 5. DNA of the CDR3: TGTGCCAGCAGGCCCCCAGGGGGTGAAGCTTTCTTT. Translated, it gives CASRPPGGEAFF.

CDR3 sequence (DNA): TGTGCCAGCAGCCTACAGGGGGCCTTTGGCACAGATACGCAGTATTTT. This translates into CASSLQGAFGTDTQYF. This sequence joins TRBV11-3 and TRBJ2-3; 9 bases fit TRBD1. Germline V gives CDR1 SGHNT, CDR2 YENEEA. The CDR3 totals 16 residues. The trim removed 5 bases at V and 1 base at J, leaving 7 bases unmatched.